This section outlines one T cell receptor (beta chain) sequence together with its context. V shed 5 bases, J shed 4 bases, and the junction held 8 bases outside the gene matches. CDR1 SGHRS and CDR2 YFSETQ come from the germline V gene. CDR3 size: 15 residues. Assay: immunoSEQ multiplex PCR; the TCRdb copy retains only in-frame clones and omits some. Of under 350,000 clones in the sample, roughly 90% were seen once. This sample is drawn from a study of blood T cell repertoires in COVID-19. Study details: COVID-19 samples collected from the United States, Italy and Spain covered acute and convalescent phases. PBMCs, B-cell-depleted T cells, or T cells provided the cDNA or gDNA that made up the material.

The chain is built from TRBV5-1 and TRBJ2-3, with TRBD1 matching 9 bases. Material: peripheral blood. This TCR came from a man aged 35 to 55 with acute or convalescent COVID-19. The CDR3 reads CASRPGDRVSDTQYF. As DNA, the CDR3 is TGCGCCAGCAGACCCGGGGACAGGGTATCAGATACGCAGTATTTT.